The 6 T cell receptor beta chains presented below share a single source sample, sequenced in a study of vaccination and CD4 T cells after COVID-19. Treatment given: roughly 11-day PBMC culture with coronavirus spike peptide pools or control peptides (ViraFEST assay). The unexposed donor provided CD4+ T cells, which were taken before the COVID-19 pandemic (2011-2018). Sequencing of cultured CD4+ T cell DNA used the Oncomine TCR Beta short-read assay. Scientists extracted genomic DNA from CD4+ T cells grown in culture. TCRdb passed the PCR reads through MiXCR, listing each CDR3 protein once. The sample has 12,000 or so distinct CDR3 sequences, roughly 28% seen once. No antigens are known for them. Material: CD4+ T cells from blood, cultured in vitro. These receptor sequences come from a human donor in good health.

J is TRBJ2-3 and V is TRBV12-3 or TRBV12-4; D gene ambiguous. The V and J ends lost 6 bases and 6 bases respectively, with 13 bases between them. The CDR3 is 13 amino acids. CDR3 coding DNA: TGTGCCAGCAGCAGGACCCGGTGGGATACGCAGTATTTT. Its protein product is CASSRTRWDTQYF.

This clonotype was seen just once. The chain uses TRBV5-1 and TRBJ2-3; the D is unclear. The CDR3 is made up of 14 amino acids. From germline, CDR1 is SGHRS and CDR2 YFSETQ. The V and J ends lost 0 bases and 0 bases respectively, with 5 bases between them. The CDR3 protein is CASSLVGSTDTQYF. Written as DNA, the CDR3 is TGCGCCAGCAGCTTGGTGGGGAGCACAGATACGCAGTATTTT.

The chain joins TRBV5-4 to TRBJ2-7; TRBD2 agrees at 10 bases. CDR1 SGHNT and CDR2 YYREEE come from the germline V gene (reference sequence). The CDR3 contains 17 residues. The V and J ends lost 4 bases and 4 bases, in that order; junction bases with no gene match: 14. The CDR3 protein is CASSSGRARSSWYEQYF. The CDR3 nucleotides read TGTGCCAGCAGCAGCGGGAGGGCCCGGTCTTCATGGTACGAGCAGTACTTC.

The CDR3 nucleotides are TGTGCCAGCAGCTTTACACCTGGGGGCTACACCTTC. Translation: CASSFTPGGYTF. This chain connects TRBV7-9 to TRBJ1-2; D remains unclear. Germline V gives CDR1 SEHNR, CDR2 FQNEAQ (reference sequence). Trimming stripped 3 bases from V and 8 bases from J, with 10 bases between. This CDR3 comprises 12 residues.

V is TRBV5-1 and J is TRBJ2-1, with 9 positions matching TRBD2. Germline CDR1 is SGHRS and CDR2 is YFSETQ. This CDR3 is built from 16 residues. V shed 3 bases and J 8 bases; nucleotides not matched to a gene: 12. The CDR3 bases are TGCGCCAGCAGCTGGAGCGGGACTAGCAGTTTGGATGAGCAGTTCTTC. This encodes CASSWSGTSSLDEQFF.

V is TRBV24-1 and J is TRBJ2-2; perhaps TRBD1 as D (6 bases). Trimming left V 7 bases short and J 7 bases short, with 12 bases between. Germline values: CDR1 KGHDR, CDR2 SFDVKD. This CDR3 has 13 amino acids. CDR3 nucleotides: TGTGCCACCAGAGAGAGGGGGAACGGGGAGCTGTTTTTT. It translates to CATRERGNGELFF.